This TCR beta chain was sequenced in a study of T cell responses to AZD1222 COVID-19 vaccine. The wider study: Researchers grouped second doses given at about 4 or about 12 weeks into one pool. Study-level points and caveats: Close to half of all spike-specific TCRs reportedly target regions of the variants that are unmutated. Spike-spanning, vaccine-associated CD4 TCRs were dominant at 160-218 and 743-854. Increased Spike-specific TCR breadth and depth were observed after two AZD1222 doses.

Sequencing was performed with immunoSEQ multiplex PCR; in TCRdb, only in-frame clones are kept and a portion is missing. The table lists 130,000 to 150,000 clones, around 91% of them singletons. V lost 5 bases and J lost 5; bases outside the gene matches: 6. Germline V gene sequence: CDR1 SEHNR, CDR2 FQNEAQ (reference sequence). The CDR3 is 14 amino acids. The sample holds one count of this clone. The antigen is not known. The material was peripheral blood, obtained on day 0 of AZD1222 vaccination. The sequence came from an adult in good health. The chain combines TRBV7-9 with TRBJ1-5; 7 bases are shared with TRBD1. CDR3 bases: TGTGCCAGCAGCCCGCAACAGGGGCATCAGCCCCAGCATTTT. Translated, it gives CASSPQQGHQPQHF.